Sequencing of this T cell receptor beta chain was carried out in a study of blood T cell repertoires in COVID-19. In the study overall: The United States, Italy and Spain provided the acute and convalescent COVID-19 samples.

Germline loops: CDR1 LNHDA, CDR2 SQIVND (reference sequence). There are 14 residues in the CDR3. The junction had 10 bases not matched to a gene; V was cut back by 8 bases and J by 6 bases. Per the original methods: Counts of nucleated cells, estimated from reference gene primer amplification, were obtained. Some clones are missing from TCRdb's copy, which holds only in-frame ones; the method was immunoSEQ multiplex PCR. V and J calls and clone size are as listed in that table; D and trimming were resolved from the DNA. Of 70,000 to 95,000 clones listed, 84% are singletons. The sequence came from a human donor in a cohort sampled during active COVID-19. V is TRBV19 and J is TRBJ2-7; 10 bases are shared with TRBD1. The material sequenced was peripheral blood. The CDR3 loop is CASQKGQGFGEQYF. The CDR3 coding sequence is TGTGCCAGTCAAAAGGGACAGGGGTTCGGCGAGCAGTACTTC.